This entry concerns a single TCR beta chain. Antigen: not known. The read ends 3 residues shy of where the CDR3 ends; the end is completed using the germline J gene. Assay: immunoSEQ multiplex PCR; the TCRdb copy retains only in-frame clones and omits some. Across some 30,000 clones, the top ten clones capture over 1.5% of the sample. The germline V gene encodes CDR1 SQVTM and CDR2 ANQGSEA. The CDR3 runs to 15 residues. Losses at the gene ends were 4 bases for V and 6 bases for J; bases not matched to a gene: 9. This record belongs to a study of T cells in women clearing cervical HPV infection. The study, taken as a whole, reports: TRBV6-7 relative abundance averaged about 0.11% in cases and more than 0.15% in controls.

The TCR sequence derives from a woman between 18 and 69 years old with a cervical HPV16 infection that either progressed to CIN3+ or cleared (not recorded which). The sample was blood buffy coat. The chain uses TRBV29-1 and TRBJ2-1, with 10 bases aligning to TRBD2. The covered CDR3 bases are TGCAGCGTTGCGGTTGGGAGCGGGGGGGCCAATGAG. It encodes CSVAVGSGGANE. The entire CDR3 protein is CSVAVGSGGANEQFF.